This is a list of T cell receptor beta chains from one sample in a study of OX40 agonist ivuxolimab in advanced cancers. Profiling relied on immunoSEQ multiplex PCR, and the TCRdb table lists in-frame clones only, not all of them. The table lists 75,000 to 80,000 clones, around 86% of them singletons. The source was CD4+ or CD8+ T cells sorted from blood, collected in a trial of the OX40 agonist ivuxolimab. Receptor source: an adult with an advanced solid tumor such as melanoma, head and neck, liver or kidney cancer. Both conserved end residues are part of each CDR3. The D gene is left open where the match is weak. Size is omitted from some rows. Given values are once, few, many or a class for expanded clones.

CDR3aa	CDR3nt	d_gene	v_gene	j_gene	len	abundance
CASTAASGNNEQFF	TGTGCCAGCACCGCGGCTAGCGGAAACAATGAGCAGTTCTTC	TRBD2	TRBV6-4	TRBJ2-1	14	.
CASSLRFGMEQFF	TGTGCCAGCAGTTTAAGGTTCGGGATGGAGCAGTTCTTC	.	TRBV28	TRBJ2-1	13	.
CASSLDLRGQGRVWTNYGYTF	TGCGCCAGCAGCTTGGATCTGCGGGGACAGGGAAGGGTATGGACTAACTATGGCTACACCTTC	TRBD1	TRBV5-1	TRBJ1-2	21	.
CASSTRLVANTDTQYF	TGTGCCAGCAGTACCCGACTAGTCGCGAACACAGATACGCAGTATTTT	.	TRBV27	TRBJ2-3	16	.
CASSLGRTSGSYNEQFF	TGTGCCAGCAGCTTAGGCAGGACTAGCGGCTCCTACAATGAGCAGTTCTTC	TRBD2	TRBV7-6	TRBJ2-1	17	.
CASSPLRTEAFF	TGTGCCAGCTCACCCCTGAGGACTGAAGCTTTCTTT	.	TRBV18	TRBJ1-1	12	.
CASSPDRDSYNEQFF	TGTGCCAGCAGTCCCGACAGGGACTCCTACAATGAGCAGTTCTTC	TRBD1	TRBV6-4	TRBJ2-1	15	once
CASRPGQGNTGELFF	TGTGCCAGCAGGCCGGGACAGGGGAACACCGGGGAGCTGTTTTTT	TRBD1	TRBV6-1	TRBJ2-2	15	once
CASSRDFRGEKLFF	TGCGCCAGCAGCCGGGACTTCAGAGGGGAAAAACTGTTTTTT	.	TRBV5-1	TRBJ1-4	14	.
CASSPGWGELFF	TGCGCCAGCAGCCCCGGATGGGGGGAGCTGTTTTTT	.	TRBV5-1	TRBJ2-2	12	.